This T cell receptor beta chain was profiled in a study of cytomegalovirus exposure and HLA in healthy donors. This clone was counted once. Amplification used 60 Vbeta primers and 13 Jbeta primers. Repertoires were generated with immunoSEQ multiplex PCR, while TCRdb's copy carries only in-frame clones and drops some. The top ten hold approximately 2.4% of the sample, which has 280,000 or so clones, 70% to 90% seen once. Per the germline V gene, CDR1 is MNHEY and CDR2 is SVGAGI. V shed 7 bases and J shed 6 bases, with 16 bases lying between them. The CDR3 extends over 13 amino acids. The V gene is TRBV6-5, the J gene TRBJ2-7; no reliable D call. The TCR sequence derives from a woman younger than 35 in good health and CMV-seronegative. The sample taken for sequencing was PBMCs. The CDR3 is CASTQPPVSEQYF. The CDR3 region has the DNA TGTGCCAGCACTCAACCTCCAGTATCCGAGCAGTACTTC.